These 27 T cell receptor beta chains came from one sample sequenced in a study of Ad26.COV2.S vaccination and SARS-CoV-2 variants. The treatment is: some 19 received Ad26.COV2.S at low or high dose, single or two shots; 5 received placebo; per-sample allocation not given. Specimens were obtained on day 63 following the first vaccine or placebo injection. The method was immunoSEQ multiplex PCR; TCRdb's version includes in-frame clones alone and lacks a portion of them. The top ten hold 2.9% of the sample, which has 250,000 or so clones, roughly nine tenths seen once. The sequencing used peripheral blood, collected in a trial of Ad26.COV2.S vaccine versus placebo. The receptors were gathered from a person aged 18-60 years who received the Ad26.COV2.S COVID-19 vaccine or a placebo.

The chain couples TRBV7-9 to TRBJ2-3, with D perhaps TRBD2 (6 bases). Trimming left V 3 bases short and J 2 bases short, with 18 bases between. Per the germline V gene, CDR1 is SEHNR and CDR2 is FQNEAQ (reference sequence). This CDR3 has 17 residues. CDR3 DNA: TGTGCCAGCAGCTTTAGGGGAGGAGACTCGATCACAGATACGCAGTATTTT. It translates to CASSFRGGDSITDTQYF.

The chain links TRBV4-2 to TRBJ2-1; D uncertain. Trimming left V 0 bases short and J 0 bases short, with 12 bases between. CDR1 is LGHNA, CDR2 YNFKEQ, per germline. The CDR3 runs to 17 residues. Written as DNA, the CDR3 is TGTGCCAGCAGCCAAGATCTCGACTCGAGCTCCTACAATGAGCAGTTCTTC. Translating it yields CASSQDLDSSSYNEQFF.

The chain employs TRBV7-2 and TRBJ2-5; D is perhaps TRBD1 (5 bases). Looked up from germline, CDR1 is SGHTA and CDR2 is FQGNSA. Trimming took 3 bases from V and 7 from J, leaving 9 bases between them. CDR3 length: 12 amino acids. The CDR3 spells CASSFKGPTQYF. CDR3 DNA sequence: TGTGCCAGCAGCTTCAAGGGGCCGACCCAGTACTTC.

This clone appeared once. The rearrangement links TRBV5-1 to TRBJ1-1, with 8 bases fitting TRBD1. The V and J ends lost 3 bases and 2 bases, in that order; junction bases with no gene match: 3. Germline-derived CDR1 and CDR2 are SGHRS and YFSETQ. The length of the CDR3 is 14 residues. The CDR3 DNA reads TGCGCCAGCAGCTGGGGACAGGCCAACACTGAAGCTTTCTTT. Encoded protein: CASSWGQANTEAFF.

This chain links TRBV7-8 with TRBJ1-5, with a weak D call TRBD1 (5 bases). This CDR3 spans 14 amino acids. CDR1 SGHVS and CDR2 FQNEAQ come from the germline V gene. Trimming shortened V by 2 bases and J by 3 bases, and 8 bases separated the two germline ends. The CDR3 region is CASSLRGSNQPQHF. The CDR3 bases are TGTGCCAGCAGCTTACGGGGGTCCAATCAGCCCCAGCATTTT.

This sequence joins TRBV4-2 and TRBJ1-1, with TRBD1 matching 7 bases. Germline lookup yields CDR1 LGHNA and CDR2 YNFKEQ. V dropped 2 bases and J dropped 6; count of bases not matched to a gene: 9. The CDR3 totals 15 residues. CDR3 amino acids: CASSQKNRGGSEAFF. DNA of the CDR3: TGTGCCAGCAGCCAAAAAAACAGGGGAGGGTCTGAAGCTTTCTTT.

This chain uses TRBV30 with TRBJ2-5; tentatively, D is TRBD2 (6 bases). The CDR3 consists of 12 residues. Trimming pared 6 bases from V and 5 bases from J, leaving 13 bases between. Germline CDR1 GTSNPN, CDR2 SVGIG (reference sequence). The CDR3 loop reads CACKTGGETQYF. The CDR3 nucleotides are TGTGCCTGTAAGACTGGGGGGGAGACCCAGTACTTC.

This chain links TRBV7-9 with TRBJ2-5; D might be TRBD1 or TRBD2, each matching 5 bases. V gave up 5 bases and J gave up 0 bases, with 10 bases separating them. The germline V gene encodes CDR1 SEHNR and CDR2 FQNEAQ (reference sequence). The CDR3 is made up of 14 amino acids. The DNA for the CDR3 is TGTGCCAGCAGCCCGGGACGTAACCAAGAGACCCAGTACTTC. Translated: CASSPGRNQETQYF.

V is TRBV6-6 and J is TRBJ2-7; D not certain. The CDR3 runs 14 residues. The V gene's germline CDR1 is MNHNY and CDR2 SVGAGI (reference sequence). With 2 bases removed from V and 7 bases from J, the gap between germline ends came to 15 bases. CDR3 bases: TGTGCCAGCAGTTACGCGGCCAAGCAGTTTGAGCAGTACGTC. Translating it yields CASSYAAKQFEQYV.

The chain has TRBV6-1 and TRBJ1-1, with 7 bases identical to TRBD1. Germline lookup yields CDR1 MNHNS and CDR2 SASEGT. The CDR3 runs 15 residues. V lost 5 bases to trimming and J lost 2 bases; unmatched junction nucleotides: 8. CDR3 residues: CASSLYPGGNTEAFF. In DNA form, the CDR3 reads TGTGCCAGCAGTCTTTATCCAGGGGGTAACACTGAAGCTTTCTTT.

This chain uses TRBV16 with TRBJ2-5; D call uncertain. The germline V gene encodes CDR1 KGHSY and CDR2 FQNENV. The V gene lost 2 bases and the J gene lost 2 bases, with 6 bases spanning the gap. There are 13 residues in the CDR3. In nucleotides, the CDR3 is TGTGCCAGCAGCCAACGGACGCAAGAGACCCAGTACTTC. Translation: CASSQRTQETQYF.

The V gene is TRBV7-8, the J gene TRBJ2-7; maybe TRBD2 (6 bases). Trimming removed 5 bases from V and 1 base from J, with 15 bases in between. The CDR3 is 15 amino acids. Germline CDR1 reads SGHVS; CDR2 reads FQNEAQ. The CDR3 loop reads CASSRASGASYEQYV. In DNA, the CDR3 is TGTGCCAGCAGCCGAGCTTCGGGAGCATCCTACGAGCAGTACGTC.

The CDR3 region has the DNA TGCGCCAGCAGCCAAGTCTCCGGGAACTCCTACGAGCAGTACTTC. Translated: CASSQVSGNSYEQYF. This chain uses TRBV4-1 with TRBJ2-7; weak D call: TRBD2 (5 bases). V lost 1 base and J 0 bases, leaving 10 bases between the germline ends. The germline gives CDR1 MGHRA, CDR2 YSYEKL. The CDR3 loop spans 15 amino acids.

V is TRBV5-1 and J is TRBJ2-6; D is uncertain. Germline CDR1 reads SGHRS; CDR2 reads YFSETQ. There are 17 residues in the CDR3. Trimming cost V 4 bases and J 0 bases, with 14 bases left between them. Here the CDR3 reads CASSVGSQNSGANVLTF. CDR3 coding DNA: TGCGCCAGCAGCGTGGGCAGCCAGAACTCTGGGGCCAACGTCCTGACTTTC.

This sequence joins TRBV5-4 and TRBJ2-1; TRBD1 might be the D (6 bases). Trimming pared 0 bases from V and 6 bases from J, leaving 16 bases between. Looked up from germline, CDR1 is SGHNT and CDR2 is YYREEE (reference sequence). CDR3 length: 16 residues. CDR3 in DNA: TGTGCCAGCAGCTTGGGGGTGGGGGCCACTACCAATGAGCAGTTCTTC. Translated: CASSLGVGATTNEQFF.

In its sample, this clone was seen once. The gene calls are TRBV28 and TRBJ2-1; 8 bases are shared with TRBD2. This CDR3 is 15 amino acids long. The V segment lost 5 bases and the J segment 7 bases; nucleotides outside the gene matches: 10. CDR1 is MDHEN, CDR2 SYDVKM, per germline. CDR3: CASSTGGGGRNEQFF. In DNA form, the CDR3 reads TGTGCCAGCAGTACGGGAGGGGGAGGGAGGAATGAGCAGTTCTTC.

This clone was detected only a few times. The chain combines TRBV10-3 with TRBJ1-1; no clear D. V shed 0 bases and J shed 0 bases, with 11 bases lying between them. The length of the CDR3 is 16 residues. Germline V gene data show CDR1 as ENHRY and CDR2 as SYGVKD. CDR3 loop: CAISESNADMNTEAFF. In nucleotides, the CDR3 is TGTGCCATCAGTGAGTCTAACGCAGACATGAACACTGAAGCTTTCTTT.

The CDR3, as DNA: TGTGCCAGCAGTTACTCGGGTGCCGGGACATATGGCTACACCTTC. Encoded protein: CASSYSGAGTYGYTF. The chain couples TRBV6-6 to TRBJ1-2, with a possible D match to TRBD1 (6 bases). This CDR3 region has 15 residues. Germline CDR1 is MNHNY and CDR2 is SVGAGI (reference sequence). V shed 0 bases and J shed 5 bases, with 13 bases lying between them.

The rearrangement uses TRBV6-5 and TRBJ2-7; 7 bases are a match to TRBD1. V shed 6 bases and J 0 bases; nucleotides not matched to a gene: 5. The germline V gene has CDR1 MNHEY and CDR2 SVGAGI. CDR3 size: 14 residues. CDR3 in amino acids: CASRDRDSSYEQYV. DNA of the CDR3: TGTGCCAGCAGAGACCGGGACAGCTCCTACGAGCAGTACGTC.

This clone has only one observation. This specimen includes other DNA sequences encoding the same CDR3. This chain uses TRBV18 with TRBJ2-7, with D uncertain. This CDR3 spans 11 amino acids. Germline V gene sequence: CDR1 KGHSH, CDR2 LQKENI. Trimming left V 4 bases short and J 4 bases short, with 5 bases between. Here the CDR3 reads CASSLGYEQYF. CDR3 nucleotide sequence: TGTGCCAGCTCACTGGGGTACGAGCAGTACTTC.

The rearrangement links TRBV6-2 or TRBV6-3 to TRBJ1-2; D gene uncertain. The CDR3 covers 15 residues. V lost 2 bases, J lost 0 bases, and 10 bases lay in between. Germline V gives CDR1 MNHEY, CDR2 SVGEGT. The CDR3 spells CASSYRGRSNYGYTF. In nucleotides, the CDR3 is TGTGCCAGCAGTTACAGAGGCCGTTCTAACTATGGCTACACCTTC.

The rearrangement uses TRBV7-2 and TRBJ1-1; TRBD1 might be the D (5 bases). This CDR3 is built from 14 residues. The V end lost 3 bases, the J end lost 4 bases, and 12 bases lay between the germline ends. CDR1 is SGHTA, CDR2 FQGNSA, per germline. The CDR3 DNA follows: TGTGCCAGCAGCTTCCAGGGTTTTAGCACTGAAGCTTTCTTT. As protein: CASSFQGFSTEAFF.

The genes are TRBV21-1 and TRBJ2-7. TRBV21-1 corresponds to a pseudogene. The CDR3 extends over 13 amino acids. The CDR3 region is CASSKGRLRLWYV. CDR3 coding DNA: TGTGCCAGCAGCAAAGGACGATTAAGGCTCTGGTACGTC.

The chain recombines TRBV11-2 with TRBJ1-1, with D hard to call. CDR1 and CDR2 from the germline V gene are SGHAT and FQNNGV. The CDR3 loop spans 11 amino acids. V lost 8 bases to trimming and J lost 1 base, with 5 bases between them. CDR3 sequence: CASGGNTEAFF. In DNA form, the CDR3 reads TGTGCCAGCGGAGGGAACACTGAAGCTTTCTTT.

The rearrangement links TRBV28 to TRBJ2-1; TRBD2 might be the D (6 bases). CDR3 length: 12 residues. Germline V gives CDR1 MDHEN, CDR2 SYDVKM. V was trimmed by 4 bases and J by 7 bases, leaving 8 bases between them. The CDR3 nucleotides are TGTGCCAGCAGTTCGGGAGCGAATGAGCAGTTCTTC. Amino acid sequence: CASSSGANEQFF.

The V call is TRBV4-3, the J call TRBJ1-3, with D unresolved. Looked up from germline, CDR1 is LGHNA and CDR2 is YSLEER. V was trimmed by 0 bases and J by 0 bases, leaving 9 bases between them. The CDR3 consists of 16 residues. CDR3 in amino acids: CASSQELALSGNTIYF. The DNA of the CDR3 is TGCGCCAGCAGCCAAGAGCTCGCCCTCTCTGGAAACACCATATATTTT.

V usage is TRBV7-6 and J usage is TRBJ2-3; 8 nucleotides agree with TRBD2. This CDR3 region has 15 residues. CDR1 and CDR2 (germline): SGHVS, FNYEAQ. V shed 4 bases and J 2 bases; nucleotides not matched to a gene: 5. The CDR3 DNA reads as TGTGCCAGCAGCTATAGCGGGGTTTACACAGATACGCAGTATTTT. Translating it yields CASSYSGVYTDTQYF.